The sequence of this TCR beta chain was determined in a study of low-dose radiotherapy and immunotherapy resistance in tumors (dated by TCRdb to 2022 to 2024). The study in broad terms: Patients in Cohort 1 were given 0.5 Gy per fraction every 2 weeks, and the prescribed total PTV dose was 6.5 Gy. In Cohort 2, 1 Gy per fraction was delivered every two weeks, for a total of 13 Gy over 26 weeks. Intravenous cyclophosphamide at 200 mg/m2 was administered every two weeks, one day ahead of each radiation and immunotherapy administration. Eight patients were included in the translational analysis: three from the first dose cohort and the first five from the second dose cohort. Nivolumab was administered intravenously as a 240 mg flat dose every two weeks, and ipilimumab was administered intravenously at 1 mg/kg every six weeks. Trial participants were not randomized into treatment groups. Starting on cycle 1 day 1, patients took 300 mg of aspirin by mouth once a day for four cycles.

This sample's time point label indicates: before trial treatment. The donors came from RACIN, which was a single-arm phase I dose-escalation trial that paired nivolumab and ipilimumab with aspirin, low-dose cyclophosphamide and low-dose radiotherapy. Patients with advanced, TIL-negative solid tumors were considered eligible. At least ten counts were recorded for this clonotype. This clone's antigen is unknown. No clone much larger than this one lies a single base away; base qualities are absent. The listed sequencing device is Illumina HiSeq 2500. Superscript III and a set of TRAV- and TRBV-specific primers were used to synthesize first-strand cDNA, so that both TCRalpha and TCRbeta chains were covered. TCRs were amplified with Phusion for 20 PCR cycles, with a constant-region primer paired with the adapter attached to the V primers. The MessageAmp II aRNA Amplification Kit was used to amplify the isolated mRNA, with in vitro transcription run for approximately 15 hours at 37 degrees C. The Dynabeads mRNA DIRECT Purification Kit was used to isolate mRNA for TCR sequencing. Indexed Illumina adapters were added in a second approximately 24-cycle Phusion PCR, and the resulting products were purified with AMPure XP beads. The paper's data handling went like this. Using custom Perl scripts, TCR sequences encoding the same protein were pooled, out-of-frame sequences were removed, and the abundance of each clonotype was computed. The analysis excluded TCR sequences that were supported by just one read. Among the metrics used to describe the repertoires were Shannon entropy, Gini index, clonality, richness, and the frequency of TCRs shared between repertoires. TCRdb reworked the public reads: Q25 trimming with fastp, MiXCR clone assembly, productive beta chains retained. Each record represents a unique CDR3 protein, reported with the most common genes and DNA among its rows. In this record, the V and J calls reflect TCRdb's handling and not the investigators' own analysis. A total of approximately 89,000 distinct CDR3 sequences appear in this sample, over 15% of them only once. Together, the top ten hold more than 4.5% of the sample.

The sequencing used PBMCs, collected before treatment. This TCR derives from a male donor with prostate cancer.

CDR3 region: CASSIDRGLVGELFF. The DNA sequence is as follows: TGTGCCAGTAGTATAGATAGGGGGCTCGTCGGGGAGCTGTTTTTT. The chain is encoded by TRBV19 joined to TRBJ2-2, with TRBD1 identical over 7 junction bases. Here V drops 0 bases and J drops 7 bases, and the junction holds 5 bases not matched to any gene. Counted from cysteine to phenylalanine, this CDR3 has 15 amino acids. CDR3 DNA only is kept here, 45 bases in frame from base 1. CDR1 and CDR2, looked up from the germline V gene (reference sequence), are LNHDA and SQIVND.